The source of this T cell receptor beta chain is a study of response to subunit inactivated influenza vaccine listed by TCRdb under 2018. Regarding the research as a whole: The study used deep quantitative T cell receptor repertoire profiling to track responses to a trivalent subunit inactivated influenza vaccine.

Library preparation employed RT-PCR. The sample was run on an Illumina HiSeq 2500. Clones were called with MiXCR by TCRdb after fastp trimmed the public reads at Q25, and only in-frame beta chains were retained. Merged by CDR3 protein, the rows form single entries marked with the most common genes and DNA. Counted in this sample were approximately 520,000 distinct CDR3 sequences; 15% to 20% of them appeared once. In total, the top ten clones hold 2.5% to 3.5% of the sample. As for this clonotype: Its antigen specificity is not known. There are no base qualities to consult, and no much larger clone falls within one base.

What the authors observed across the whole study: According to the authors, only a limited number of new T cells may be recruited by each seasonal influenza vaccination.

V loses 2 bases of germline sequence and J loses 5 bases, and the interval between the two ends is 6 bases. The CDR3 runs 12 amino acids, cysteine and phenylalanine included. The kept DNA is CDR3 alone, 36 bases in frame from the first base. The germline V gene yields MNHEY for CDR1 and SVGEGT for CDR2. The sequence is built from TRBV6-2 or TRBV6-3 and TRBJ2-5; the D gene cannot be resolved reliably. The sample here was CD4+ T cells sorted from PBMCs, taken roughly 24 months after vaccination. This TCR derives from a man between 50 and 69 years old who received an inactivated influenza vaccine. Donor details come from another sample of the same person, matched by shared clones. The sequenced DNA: TGTGCCAGCAGTTACCCAAAGGAGACCCAGTACTTC. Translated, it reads CASSYPKETQYF.